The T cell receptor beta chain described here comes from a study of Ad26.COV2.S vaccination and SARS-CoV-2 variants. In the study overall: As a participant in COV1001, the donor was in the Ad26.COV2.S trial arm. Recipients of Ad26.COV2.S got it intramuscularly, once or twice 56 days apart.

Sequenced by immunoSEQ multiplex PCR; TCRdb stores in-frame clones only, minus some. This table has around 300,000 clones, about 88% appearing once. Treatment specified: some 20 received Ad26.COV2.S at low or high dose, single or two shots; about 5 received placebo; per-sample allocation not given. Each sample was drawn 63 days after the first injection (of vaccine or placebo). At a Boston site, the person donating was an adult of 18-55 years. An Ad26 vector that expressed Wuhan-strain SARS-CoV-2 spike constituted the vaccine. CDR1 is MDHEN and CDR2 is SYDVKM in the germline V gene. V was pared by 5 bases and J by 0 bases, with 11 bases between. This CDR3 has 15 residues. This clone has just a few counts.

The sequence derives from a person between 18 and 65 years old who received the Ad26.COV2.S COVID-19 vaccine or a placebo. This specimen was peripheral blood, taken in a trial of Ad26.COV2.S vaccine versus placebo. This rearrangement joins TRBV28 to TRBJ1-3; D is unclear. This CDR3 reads CASSKDSTSGNTIYF. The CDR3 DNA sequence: TGTGCCAGCAGTAAGGACTCAACCTCTGGAAACACCATATATTTT. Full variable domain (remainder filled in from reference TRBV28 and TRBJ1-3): DVKVTQSSRYLVKRTGEKVFLECVQDMDHENMFWYRQDPGLGLRLIYFSYDVKMKEKGDIPEGYSVSREKKERFSLILESASTNQTSMYLCASSKDSTSGNTIYFGEGSWLTVV.